This TCR beta chain was identified in a study of blood T cell repertoires in COVID-19. Study-level information: The study drew acute and convalescent COVID-19 samples from the United States, Italy and Spain. T cells, B-cell-depleted T cells, or PBMCs supplied cDNA or gDNA.

Per the study methods: Estimated nucleated cell counts came from reference gene primer amplification. Sequencing was performed with immunoSEQ multiplex PCR; in TCRdb, only in-frame clones are kept and a portion is missing. That table furnishes V, J and clone size, whereas the DNA furnished D and trimming. The sample contains 85,000 to 100,000 clones, roughly 85% of which appear only once. This clone was detected only a few times. Germline-derived CDR1 and CDR2 are MDHEN and SYDVKM. This CDR3 spans 13 amino acids. The ends were cut back, 4 bases at V and 10 bases at J, with 16 bases in the middle. The rearrangement joins TRBV28 to TRBJ1-2, with D hard to call. This TCR came from a man aged 45 to 65 with active or convalescent COVID-19. Sequenced material: peripheral blood. The CDR3 region is CASSSGIQLAYTF. CDR3 sequence (DNA): TGTGCCAGCAGTTCGGGGATACAGCTGGCCTACACCTTC.